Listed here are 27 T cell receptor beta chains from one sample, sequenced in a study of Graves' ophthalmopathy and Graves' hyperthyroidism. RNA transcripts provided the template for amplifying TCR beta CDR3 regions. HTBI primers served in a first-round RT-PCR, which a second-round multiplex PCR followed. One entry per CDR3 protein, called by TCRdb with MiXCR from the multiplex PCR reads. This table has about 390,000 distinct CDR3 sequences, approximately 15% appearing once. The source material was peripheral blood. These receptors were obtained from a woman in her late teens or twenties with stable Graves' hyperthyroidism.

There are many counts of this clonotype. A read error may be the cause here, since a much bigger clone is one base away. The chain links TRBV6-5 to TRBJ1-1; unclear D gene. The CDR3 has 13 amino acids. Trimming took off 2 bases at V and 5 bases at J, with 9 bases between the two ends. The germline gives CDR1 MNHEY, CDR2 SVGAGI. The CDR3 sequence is CASSYPRETEAFF. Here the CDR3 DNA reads TGTGCCAGCAGTTACCCGAGGGAAACTGAAGCTTTCTTT.

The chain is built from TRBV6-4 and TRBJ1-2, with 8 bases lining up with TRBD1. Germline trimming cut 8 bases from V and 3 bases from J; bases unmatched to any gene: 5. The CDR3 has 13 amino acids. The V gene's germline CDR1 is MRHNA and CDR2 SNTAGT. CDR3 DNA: TGTGCCAGCCGGACAGGGTGGGACTATGGCTACACCTTC. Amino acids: CASRTGWDYGYTF.

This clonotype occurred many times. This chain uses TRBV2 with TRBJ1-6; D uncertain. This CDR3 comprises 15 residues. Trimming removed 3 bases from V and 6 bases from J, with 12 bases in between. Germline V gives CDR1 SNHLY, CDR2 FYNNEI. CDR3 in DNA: TGTGCCAGCAGTGAGACAAGGACCACTAATTCACCCCTCCACTTT. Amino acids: CASSETRTTNSPLHF.

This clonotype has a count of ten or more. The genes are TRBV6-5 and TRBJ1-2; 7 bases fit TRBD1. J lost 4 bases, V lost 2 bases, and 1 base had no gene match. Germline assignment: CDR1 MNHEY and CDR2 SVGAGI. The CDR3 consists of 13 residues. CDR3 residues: CASSYRDSYGYTF. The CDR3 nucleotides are TGTGCCAGCAGTTACAGGGACAGCTATGGCTACACCTTC.

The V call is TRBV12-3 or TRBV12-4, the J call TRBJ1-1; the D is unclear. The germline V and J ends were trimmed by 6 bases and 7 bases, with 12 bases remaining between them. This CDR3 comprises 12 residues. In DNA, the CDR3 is TGTGCCAGCAGCTCCTACAATCTTGAAGCTTTCTTT. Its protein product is CASSSYNLEAFF.

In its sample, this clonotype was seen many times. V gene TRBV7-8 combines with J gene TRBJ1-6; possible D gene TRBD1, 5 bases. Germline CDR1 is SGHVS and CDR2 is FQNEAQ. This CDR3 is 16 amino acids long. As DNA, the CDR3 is TGTGCGACCCGATGGGGCCCGAGCTCCTATAATTCACCCCTCCACTTT. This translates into CATRWGPSSYNSPLHF.

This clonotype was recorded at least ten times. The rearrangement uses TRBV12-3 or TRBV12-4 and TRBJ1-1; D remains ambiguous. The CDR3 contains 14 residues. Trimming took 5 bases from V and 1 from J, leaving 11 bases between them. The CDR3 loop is CASSSSPWNTEAFF. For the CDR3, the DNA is TGTGCCAGCAGTAGTTCGCCTTGGAACACTGAAGCTTTCTTT.

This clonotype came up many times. CDR3 sequence (DNA): TGTGCCAGCAGCCGGGACAGCGTAAATTCACCCCTCCACTTT. Its translation: CASSRDSVNSPLHF. The J gene is TRBJ1-6, the V gene TRBV6-4; 7 positions match TRBD1. The J segment lost 7 bases and the V segment lost 6 bases, leaving 6 bases of the junction unmatched. CDR1 is MRHNA and CDR2 is SNTAGT in the germline V gene. CDR3 length: 14 amino acids.

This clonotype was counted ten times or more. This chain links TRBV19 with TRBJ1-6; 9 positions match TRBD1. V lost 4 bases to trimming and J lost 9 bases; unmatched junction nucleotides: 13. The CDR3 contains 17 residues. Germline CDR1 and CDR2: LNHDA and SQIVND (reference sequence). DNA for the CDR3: TGTGCCAGTAGTACCTTCACACAGGGGGCGAGGAGTTCACCCCTCCACTTT. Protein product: CASSTFTQGARSSPLHF.

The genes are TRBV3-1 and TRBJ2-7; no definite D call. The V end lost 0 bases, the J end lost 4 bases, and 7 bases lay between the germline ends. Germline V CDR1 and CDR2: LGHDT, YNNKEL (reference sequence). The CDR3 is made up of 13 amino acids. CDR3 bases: TGTGCCAGCAGCCAAGAATTAGGGTACGAGCAGTACTTC. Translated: CASSQELGYEQYF.

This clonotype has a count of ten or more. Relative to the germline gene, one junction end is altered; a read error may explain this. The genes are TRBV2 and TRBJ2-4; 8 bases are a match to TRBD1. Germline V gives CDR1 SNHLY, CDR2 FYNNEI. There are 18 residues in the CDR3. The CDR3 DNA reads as TGTGCCAGCAGTGAATTGATCGGGCAGGGGGCGCCGGGCAACATTAAGTACTTC. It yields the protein CASSELIGQGAPGNIKYF. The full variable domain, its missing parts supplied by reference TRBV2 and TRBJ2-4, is EPEVTQTPSHQVTQMGQEVILRCVPISNHLYFYWYRQILGQKVEFLVSFYNNEISEKSEIFDDQFSVERPDGSNFTLKIRSTKLEDSAMYFCASSELIGQGAPGNIKYFGAGTRLSVL.

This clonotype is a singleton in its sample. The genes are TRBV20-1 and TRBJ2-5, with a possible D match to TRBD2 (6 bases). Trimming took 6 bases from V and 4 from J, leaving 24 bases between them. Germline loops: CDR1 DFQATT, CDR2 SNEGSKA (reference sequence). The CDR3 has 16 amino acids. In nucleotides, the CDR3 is TGCAGTGCCGACGGGCGCGGGGAACATCCGGGAGAGACCCAGTACTTC. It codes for CSADGRGEHPGETQYF.

This CDR3 is CASTLTLAGGSSGANVLTF. CDR3 DNA sequence: TGTGCCAGCACCTTAACCCTAGCGGGGGGGTCCTCTGGGGCCAACGTCCTGACTTTC. The V and J genes are TRBV6-2 or TRBV6-3 and TRBJ2-6, with 12 bases fitting TRBD2. This CDR3 contains 19 residues. V shed 7 bases, J shed 0 bases, and the junction held 10 bases outside the gene matches. From germline, CDR1 is MNHEY and CDR2 SVGEGT.

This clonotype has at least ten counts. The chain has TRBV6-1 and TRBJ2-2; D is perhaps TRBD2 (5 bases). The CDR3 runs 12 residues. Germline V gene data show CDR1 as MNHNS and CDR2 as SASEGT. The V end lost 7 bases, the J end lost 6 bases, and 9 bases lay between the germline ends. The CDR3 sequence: CASTRAAGELFF. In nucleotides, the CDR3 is TGTGCCAGCACGAGGGCCGCCGGGGAGCTGTTTTTT.

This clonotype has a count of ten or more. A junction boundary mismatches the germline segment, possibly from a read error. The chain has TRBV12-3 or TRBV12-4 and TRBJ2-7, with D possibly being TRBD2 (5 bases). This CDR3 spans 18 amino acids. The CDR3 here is CASSLISGRGLSSYGQYF. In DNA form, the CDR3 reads TGTGCCAGCAGTTTAATTTCCGGTCGAGGGTTAAGCTCCTACGGGCAGTACTTC.

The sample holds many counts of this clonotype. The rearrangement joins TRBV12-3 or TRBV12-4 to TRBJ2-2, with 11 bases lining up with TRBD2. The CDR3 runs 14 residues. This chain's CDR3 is CASRLAGLDGELFF. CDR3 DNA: TGTGCGTCAAGACTAGCGGGGTTGGACGGGGAGCTGTTTTTT.

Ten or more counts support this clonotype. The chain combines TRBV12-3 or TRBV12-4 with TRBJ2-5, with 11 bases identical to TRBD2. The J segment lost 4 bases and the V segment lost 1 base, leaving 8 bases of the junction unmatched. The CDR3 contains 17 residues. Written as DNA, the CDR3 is TGTGCCAGCAGTTTAGTAGCGGGGGGGCCTCAGCGAGAGACCCAGTACTTC. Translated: CASSLVAGGPQRETQYF.

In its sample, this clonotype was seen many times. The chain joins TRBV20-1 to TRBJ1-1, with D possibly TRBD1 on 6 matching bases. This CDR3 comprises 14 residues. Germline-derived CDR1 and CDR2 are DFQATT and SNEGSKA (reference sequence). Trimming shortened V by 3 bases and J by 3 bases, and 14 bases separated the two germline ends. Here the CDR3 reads CSARDTGRYTEAFF. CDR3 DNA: TGCAGTGCTAGGGACACAGGGAGGTACACTGAAGCTTTCTTT.

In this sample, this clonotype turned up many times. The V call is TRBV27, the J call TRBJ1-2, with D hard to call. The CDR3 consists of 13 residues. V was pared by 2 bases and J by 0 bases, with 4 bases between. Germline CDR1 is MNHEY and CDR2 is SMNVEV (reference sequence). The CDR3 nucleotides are TGTGCCAGCAGTTTAAGTCCTAACTATGGCTACACCTTC. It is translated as CASSLSPNYGYTF.

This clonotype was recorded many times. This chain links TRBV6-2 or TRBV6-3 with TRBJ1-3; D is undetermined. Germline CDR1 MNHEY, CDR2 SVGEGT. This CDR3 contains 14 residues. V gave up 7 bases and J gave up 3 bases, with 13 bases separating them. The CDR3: CASIEDTIGNTIYF. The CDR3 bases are TGTGCCAGCATTGAAGACACAATTGGAAACACCATATATTTT.

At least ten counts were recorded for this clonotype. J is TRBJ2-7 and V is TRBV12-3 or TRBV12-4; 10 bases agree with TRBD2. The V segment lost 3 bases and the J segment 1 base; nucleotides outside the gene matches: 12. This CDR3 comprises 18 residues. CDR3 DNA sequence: TGTGCCAGCAGTTTCGAGCGGGGGGGCCGACTTAGGTCCTACGAGCAGTACTTC. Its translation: CASSFERGGRLRSYEQYF.

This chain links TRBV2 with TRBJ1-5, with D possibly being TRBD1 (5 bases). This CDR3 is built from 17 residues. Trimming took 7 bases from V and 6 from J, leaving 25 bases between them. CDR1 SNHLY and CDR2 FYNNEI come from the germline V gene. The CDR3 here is CASTQDTQTPRGQPQHF. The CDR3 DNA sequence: TGTGCCAGCACTCAGGACACTCAAACCCCAAGGGGTCAGCCCCAGCATTTT.

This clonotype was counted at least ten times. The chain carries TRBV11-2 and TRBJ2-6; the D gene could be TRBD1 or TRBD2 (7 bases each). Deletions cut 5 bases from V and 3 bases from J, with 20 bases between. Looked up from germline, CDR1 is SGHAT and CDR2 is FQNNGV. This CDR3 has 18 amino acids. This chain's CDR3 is CASSLRGGNLIGANVLTF. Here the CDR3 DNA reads TGTGCCAGCAGCCTCAGGGGGGGGAATCTAATTGGGGCCAACGTCCTGACTTTC. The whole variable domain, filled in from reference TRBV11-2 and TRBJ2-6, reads EAGVAQSPRYKIIEKRQSVAFWCNPISGHATLYWYQQILGQGPKLLIQFQNNGVVDDSQLPKDRFSAERLKGVDSTLKIQPAKLEDSAVYLCASSLRGGNLIGANVLTFGAGSRLTVL.

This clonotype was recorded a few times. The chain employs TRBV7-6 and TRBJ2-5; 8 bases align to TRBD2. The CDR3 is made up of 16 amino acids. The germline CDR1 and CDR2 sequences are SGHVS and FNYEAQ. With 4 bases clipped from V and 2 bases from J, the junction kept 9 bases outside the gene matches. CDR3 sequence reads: CASSSGGAGPQETQYF. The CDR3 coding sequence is TGTGCCAGCAGCTCGGGGGGGGCGGGGCCACAAGAGACCCAGTACTTC.

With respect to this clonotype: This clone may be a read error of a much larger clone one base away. The CDR3 region has the DNA TGCAGTGCTCCCGGGACAGGGGCCCCGAACACTGAAGCTTGCTTT. It encodes CSAPGTGAPNTEACF. The chain joins TRBV20-1 to TRBJ1-1; 10 bases are shared with TRBD1. The germline gives CDR1 DFQATT, CDR2 SNEGSKA (reference sequence). There are 15 residues in the CDR3.

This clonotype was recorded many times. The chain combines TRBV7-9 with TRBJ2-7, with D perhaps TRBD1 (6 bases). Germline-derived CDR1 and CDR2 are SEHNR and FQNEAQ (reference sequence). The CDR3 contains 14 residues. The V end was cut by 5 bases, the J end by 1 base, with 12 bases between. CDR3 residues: CASSPHGQSYEQYF. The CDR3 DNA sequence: TGTGCCAGCAGCCCTCACGGACAGTCCTACGAGCAGTACTTC. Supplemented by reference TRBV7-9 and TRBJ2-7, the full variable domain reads DTGVSQNPRHKITKRGQNVTFRCDPISEHNRLYWYRQTLGQGPEFLTYFQNEAQLEKSRLLSDRFSAERPKGSFSTLEIQRTEQGDSAMYLCASSPHGQSYEQYFGPGTRLTVT.

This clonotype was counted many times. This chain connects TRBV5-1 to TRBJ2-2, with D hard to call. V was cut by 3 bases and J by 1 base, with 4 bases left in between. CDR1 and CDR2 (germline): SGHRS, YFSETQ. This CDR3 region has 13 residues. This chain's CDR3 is CASSSENTGELFF. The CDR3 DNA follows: TGCGCCAGCAGCTCGGAGAACACCGGGGAGCTGTTTTTT.